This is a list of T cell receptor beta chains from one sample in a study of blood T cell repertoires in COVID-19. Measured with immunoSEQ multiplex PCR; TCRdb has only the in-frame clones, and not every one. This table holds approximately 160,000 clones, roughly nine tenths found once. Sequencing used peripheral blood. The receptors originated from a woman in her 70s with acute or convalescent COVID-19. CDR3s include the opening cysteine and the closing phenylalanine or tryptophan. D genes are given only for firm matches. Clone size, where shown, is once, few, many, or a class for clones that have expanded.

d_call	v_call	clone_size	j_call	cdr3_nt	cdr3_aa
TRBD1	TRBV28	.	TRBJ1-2	TGTGCCAGCAGGGGGGACAGGAGGGCCTATGGCTACACCTTC	CASRGDRRAYGYTF
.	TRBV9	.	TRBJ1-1	TGTGCCAGCAGCGTAGGTTCAGAGAACACTGAAGCTTTCTTT	CASSVGSENTEAFF
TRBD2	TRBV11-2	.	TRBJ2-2	TGTGCCAGCAGCTTAGATCATAGGACTAGCGGGAGCGGCACCGGGGAGCTGTTTTTT	CASSLDHRTSGSGTGELFF
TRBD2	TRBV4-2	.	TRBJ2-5	TGTGCCAGCAGGACAACTAGCGGGGGGCTCATCCAAGAGACCCAGTACTTC	CASRTTSGGLIQETQYF
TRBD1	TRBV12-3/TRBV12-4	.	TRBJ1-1	TGTGCCAGCACCGGACAGGGAGGGAATGAAGCTTTCTTT	CASTGQGGNEAFF
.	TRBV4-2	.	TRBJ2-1	TGTGCCAGCAGCCAAGAGGATAGGCTCGACAGCTCCTACAATGAGCAGTTCTTC	CASSQEDRLDSSYNEQFF
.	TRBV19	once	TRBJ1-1	TGTGCCAGTAGCCTCGGACTCTATGGAACTGAAGCTTTCTTT	CASSLGLYGTEAFF
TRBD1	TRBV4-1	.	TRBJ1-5	TGCGCCAGCAGCCAAGTAGACAAGGGGGCGGGACAGCCCCAGCATTTT	CASSQVDKGAGQPQHF
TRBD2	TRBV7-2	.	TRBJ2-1	TGTGCCAGCAGCACCCCGGGACTAGGCCCGAATGAGCAGTTCTTC	CASSTPGLGPNEQFF
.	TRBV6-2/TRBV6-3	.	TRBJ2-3	TGTGCCAGCAGTTATCTCCGTGCAGATACGCAGTATTTT	CASSYLRADTQYF
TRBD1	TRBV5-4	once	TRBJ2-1	TGTGCCAGCAGCGTCTCCGGGACAGCTAACAATGAGCAGTTCTTC	CASSVSGTANNEQFF
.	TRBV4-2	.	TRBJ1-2	TGTGCCAGCAGCCAAGCAAAGGGGACTTATGGCTACACCTTC	CASSQAKGTYGYTF
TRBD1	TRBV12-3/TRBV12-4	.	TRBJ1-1	TGTGCCAGCAGCAGATTACAGGGGCGGCCTTTCTTT	CASSRLQGRPFF
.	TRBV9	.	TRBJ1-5	TGTGCCAGCAGCGTCGAACGGGGGGGACAGCCCCAGCATTTT	CASSVERGGQPQHF
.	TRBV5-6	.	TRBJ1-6	TGTGCCAGCACCCTCAGGGGAAGCTCCTATAATTCACCCCTCCACTTT	CASTLRGSSYNSPLHF
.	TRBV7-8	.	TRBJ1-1	TGTGCCAGCAGCTTAGAGAGAGGGAACACTGAAGCTTTCTTT	CASSLERGNTEAFF
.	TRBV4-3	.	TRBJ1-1	TGCGCCAGCAGCCAAGAGTCCCTACCGGGGGGTGAAGCTTTCTTT	CASSQESLPGGEAFF
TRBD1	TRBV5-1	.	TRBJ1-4	TGCGCCAGCAGCTTGGCGGGACAGGGAGGTGAAAAACTGTTTTTT	CASSLAGQGGEKLFF
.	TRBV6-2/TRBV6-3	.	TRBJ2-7	TGTGCCAGCAGTTCCTACAGTTACGAGCAGTACTTC	CASSSYSYEQYF
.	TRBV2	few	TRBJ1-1	TGTGCCAGCAGTGTGGGCACTTACACTGAAGCTTTCTTT	CASSVGTYTEAFF
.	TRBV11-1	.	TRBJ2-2	TGTGCCAGCAGCCCACTGCGGGGGCAACACCGGGGAGCTGTTTTT	CASSPLRGQHRGAVF
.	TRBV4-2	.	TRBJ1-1	TGTGCCAGCAGCCCGGGGGGCTCGAACACTGAAGCTTTCTTT	CASSPGGSNTEAFF
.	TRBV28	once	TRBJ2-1	TGTGCCAGCAACCCAGTAAACAATGAGCAGTTCTTC	CASNPVNNEQFF
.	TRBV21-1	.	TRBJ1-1	TGTGCCAGCAGCACCCCTGCCGGACAGTCGAACACTGAAGCTTTCTTT	CASSTPAGQSNTEAFF
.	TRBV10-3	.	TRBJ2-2	TGTGCCATCAGTGAGTCCCCTTCGGGGAGATACACCGGGGAGCTGTTTTTT	CAISESPSGRYTGELFF
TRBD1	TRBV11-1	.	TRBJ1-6	TGTGCCAGCAGCCGCGACAGGGCAGGGTCACCCCTCCACTTT	CASSRDRAGSPLHF
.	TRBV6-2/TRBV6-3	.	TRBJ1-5	TGTGCCAGCAGTTATAGCCGACCGTATCAGCCCCAGCATTTT	CASSYSRPYQPQHF
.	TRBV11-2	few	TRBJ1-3	TGTGCCAGCACCTGGGAGGCCCACTCTGGAAACACCATATATTTT	CASTWEAHSGNTIYF
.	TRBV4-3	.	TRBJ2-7	TGCGCCAGCAGCCAAGGTCTGGGTGGAGGGGAGCAGTACTTC	CASSQGLGGGEQYF
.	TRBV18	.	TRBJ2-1	TGTGCCAGCTCACCAACGGGTGACAATGAGCAGTTCTTC	CASSPTGDNEQFF
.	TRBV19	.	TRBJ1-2	TGTGCCAGTAGTGCTGGCAGGGCGTATGGCTACACCTTC	CASSAGRAYGYTF
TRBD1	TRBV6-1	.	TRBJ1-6	TGTGCCAGCAGTGGTCCGGGACAGGGCAATTATAATTCACCCCTCCACTTT	CASSGPGQGNYNSPLHF